The present T cell receptor beta chain was sequenced within a study of blood T cell repertoires in COVID-19. Across the whole study: Acute and convalescent COVID-19 specimens originated in the United States, Italy and Spain. Sources were T cells, B-cell-depleted T cells, or PBMCs; the material itself was cDNA or gDNA.

Looked up from germline, CDR1 is LGHDT and CDR2 is YNNKEL (reference sequence). The V gene end was trimmed by 8 bases and the J gene end by 0 bases; junction bases not matched to a gene: 9. The CDR3 length is 16 residues. Per the original methods: Reference gene primer amplification in the assay estimated nucleated cell counts. Clones were sequenced by immunoSEQ multiplex PCR, and TCRdb holds only the in-frame ones, with some missing. The V and J calls and the clone size are those of that table, but D and trimming were determined from the DNA. The sample yields fewer than 200,000 clones, about 85% seen once.

The sequenced sample was peripheral blood. The genes are TRBV3-1 (or the pseudogene TRBV3-2) and TRBJ2-3; 9 bases map to TRBD2. This receptor was identified in a human donor with acute or convalescent COVID-19. The donor label of this sample is uncertain. Here the CDR3 DNA reads TGTGCCAGCCACAAAGGGACTAGCCTTAGCACAGATACGCAGTATTTT. Encoded protein: CASHKGTSLSTDTQYF.